This TCR beta chain was retrieved from a study of CD8+ T cells in alopecia areata. Broader study findings: Scalp clonality decreased significantly with tofacitinib, and so did expanded CD8+ clones among the top 100.

Treatment: oral pan-JAK inhibitor, 5-10 mg twice daily. Investigators sorted PBMCs to obtain both CD4+ and CD8+ T cells. cDNA serving as the sequencing template came from extracted, reverse transcribed RNA. Some clones are missing from TCRdb's copy, which holds only in-frame ones; the method was immunoSEQ multiplex PCR. The table lists about 200,000 clones, around two fifths of them singletons. Trimming left V 6 bases short and J 3 bases short, with 4 bases between. This CDR3 has 10 residues. Germline CDR1 and CDR2: DFQATT and SNEGSKA (reference sequence). Comment on this clone: Antigen specificity is unknown.

The receptor's source is a human donor with alopecia areata. The source material was CD4+ T cells sorted from blood, sampled at roughly week 30, from a patient treated with tofacitinib. The gene calls are TRBV20-1 and TRBJ2-3, with D unresolved. CDR3 DNA: TGCAGTGCCGAAACAGATACGCAGTATTTT. The encoded protein is CSAETDTQYF.